Below, 28 T cell receptor beta chains from the same sample are listed, as sequenced in a study of T-cell reconstitution after alpha-beta-depleted transplantation in children. Unique molecular identifiers tagged the TCRbeta library. MiXCR, applied by TCRdb to the PCR reads, yields one record per CDR3 protein. The table lists some 450,000 distinct CDR3 sequences, over 40% of them singletons, with 25% to 30% in the top ten. Sample: PBMCs, taken before TCRalphabeta/CD19-depleted stem cell transplant. These receptors originate from a girl aged 2 to 9 with aplastic anemia, due to receive a stem cell transplant.

V usage is TRBV6-1 and J usage is TRBJ2-5; 7 bases map to TRBD2. Looked up from germline, CDR1 is MNHNS and CDR2 is SASEGT. The ends lost 2 bases at V and 5 bases at J; junction bases unmatched: 11. The CDR3 contains 16 residues. The CDR3: CASSESVAGVGETQYF. In DNA form, the CDR3 reads TGTGCCAGCAGTGAAAGCGTTGCGGGGGTAGGGGAGACCCAGTACTTC.

The chain is built from TRBV5-6 and TRBJ2-5; D gene uncertain. V was clipped by 3 bases and J by 5 bases, with 17 bases between them. The CDR3 is 15 residues long. Germline CDR1 is SGHDT and CDR2 is YYEEEE. The CDR3 region has the DNA TGTGCCAGCAGCTCCGAATTCCCTGATGGGGAGACCCAGTACTTC. It translates to CASSSEFPDGETQYF.

CDR3 DNA: TGTGCCAGCAGCCAAGATGGCGGGAGGGCGAGGGGCCCTTCAGAGACCCAGTACTTC. Translation gives CASSQDGGRARGPSETQYF. This chain links TRBV4-2 with TRBJ2-5, with 9 bases matching TRBD2. The CDR3 sequence is 19 residues long. V dropped 0 bases and J dropped 4; count of bases not matched to a gene: 15. The germline V gene has CDR1 LGHNA and CDR2 YNFKEQ.

Points on this clonotype: A junction boundary mismatches the germline segment, possibly from a read error. The rearrangement joins TRBV7-3 to TRBJ1-1; D is unresolved. This CDR3 has 12 residues. Germline assignment: CDR1 SGHTA and CDR2 FQGTGA. The CDR3 sequence: CASSEGNSEAFF. The CDR3 DNA sequence: TGTGCCAGCAGTGAGGGAAACAGTGAAGCTTTCTTT.

This CDR3 is CASSSDRNQETQYF. CDR3 bases: TGTGCCAGCAGCTCGGACAGAAACCAAGAGACCCAGTACTTC. The chain links TRBV5-5 to TRBJ2-5; possibly TRBD1 for D (6 bases). CDR1 is SGHKS and CDR2 is YYEKEE in the germline V gene (reference sequence). The germline V and J ends were trimmed by 3 bases and 0 bases, with 9 bases remaining between them. The CDR3 contains 14 residues.

V is TRBV20-1 and J is TRBJ2-2, with D unclear. V shed 2 bases and J shed 5 bases, with 12 bases lying between them. Germline V gene sequence: CDR1 DFQATT, CDR2 SNEGSKA (reference sequence). The CDR3 sequence is 14 residues long. The CDR3 DNA is TGCAGTGCTAGACCCTCTGGCGGTACCGGGGAGCTGTTTTTT. Translating it yields CSARPSGGTGELFF.

The rearrangement uses TRBV5-1 and TRBJ1-4, with TRBD1 identical over 8 bases. Germline loops: CDR1 SGHRS, CDR2 YFSETQ. The CDR3 runs 14 residues. J was trimmed by 5 bases and V by 5 bases; bases with no gene match: 5. The CDR3 nucleotides read TGCGCCAGCAGACGGACAGGGTTAAATGAAAAACTGTTTTTT. It translates to CASRRTGLNEKLFF.

V gene TRBV4-2 combines with J gene TRBJ2-3; no clear D gene. Germline V gene sequence: CDR1 LGHNA, CDR2 YNFKEQ. CDR3 length: 14 amino acids. Trimming shortened V by 4 bases and J by 3 bases, and 11 bases separated the two germline ends. The CDR3, as DNA: TGTGCCAGCAGCCGGCATCTAGAAACAGATACGCAGTATTTT. It is translated as CASSRHLETDTQYF.

This clonotype has more than one count but fewer than ten. The chain combines TRBV6-1 with TRBJ1-1; D possibly corresponds to TRBD1 (5 bases). Germline CDR1 MNHNS, CDR2 SASEGT. The CDR3 length is 14 residues. The ends were cut back, 6 bases at V and 0 bases at J, with 11 bases in the middle. CDR3 sequence reads: CASRLTGMNTEAFF. In nucleotides, the CDR3 is TGTGCCAGCAGACTAACAGGAATGAACACTGAAGCTTTCTTT.

This clonotype has only a few counts. This rearrangement joins TRBV27 to TRBJ1-5; D is uncertain. The germline V gene encodes CDR1 MNHEY and CDR2 SMNVEV (reference sequence). The CDR3 loop spans 15 amino acids. Deletions cut 0 bases from V and 1 base from J, with 7 bases between. In DNA, the CDR3 is TGTGCCAGCAGTTTATCGCGCAGGAGCAATCAGCCCCAGCATTTT. Translating gives CASSLSRRSNQPQHF.

This clonotype was found many times. The CDR3: CSAPPRLADTDTQYF. The CDR3 DNA reads as TGCAGTGCTCCCCCACGACTAGCGGATACAGATACGCAGTATTTT. The chain carries TRBV20-1 and TRBJ2-3, with 9 bases that match TRBD2. The CDR3 has 15 residues. Germline CDR1 DFQATT, CDR2 SNEGSKA (reference sequence). V lost 5 bases, J lost 3 bases, and 9 bases stayed unmatched.

This clonotype showed up many times. In nucleotides, the CDR3 is TGTGCCAGCAGCCGCCTTCGTGGTCCTCCAGGGGAGACCCAGTACTTC. It encodes CASSRLRGPPGETQYF. The chain joins TRBV7-7 to TRBJ2-5; TRBD1 is a possible D gene (5 bases). Trimming took 5 bases from V and 5 from J, leaving 21 bases between them. Germline lookup yields CDR1 SSHAT and CDR2 FNYEAQ (reference sequence). This CDR3 has 16 residues. Looking up the rest from reference TRBV7-7 and TRBJ2-5 gives the full variable domain: GAGVSQSPRYKVTKRGQDVTLRCDPISSHATLYWYQQALGQGPEFLTYFNYEAQPDKSGLPSDRFSAERPEGSISTLTIQRTEQRDSAMYRCASSRLRGPPGETQYFGPGTRLLVL.

This clonotype was recorded only once. J is TRBJ1-5 and V is TRBV7-9; no clear D. This CDR3 has 17 residues. Germline CDR1 SEHNR, CDR2 FQNEAQ (reference sequence). The V and J ends lost 4 bases and 1 base respectively, with 17 bases between them. The CDR3 loop reads CASSSSLEIRSNQPQHF. CDR3 in DNA: TGTGCCAGCAGCTCTTCTCTCGAAATACGCAGCAATCAGCCCCAGCATTTT. The complete variable domain, with remaining parts taken from reference TRBV7-9 and TRBJ1-5, reads DTGVSQNPRHKITKRGQNVTFRCDPISEHNRLYWYRQTLGQGPEFLTYFQNEAQLEKSRLLSDRFSAERPKGSFSTLEIQRTEQGDSAMYLCASSSSLEIRSNQPQHFGDGTRLSIL.

At least ten counts were recorded for this clonotype. J is TRBJ1-1 and V is TRBV10-3, with TRBD1 matching over 10 bases. CDR3 length: 12 amino acids. V lost 2 bases, J lost 10 bases, and 1 base stayed unmatched. In germline, CDR1 is ENHRY, CDR2 SYGVKD. CDR3 DNA: TGTGCCATCAGTGAGCGGGACAGGGGAGCTTTCTTT. Residues: CAISERDRGAFF.

The genes are TRBV29-1 and TRBJ1-1, with TRBD1 as a possible D gene (5 bases). Trimming cost V 7 bases and J 3 bases, with 15 bases left between them. The germline gives CDR1 SQVTM, CDR2 ANQGSEA. This CDR3 has 13 amino acids. The CDR3 protein is CSARRGPDTEAFF. The CDR3 bases are TGCAGCGCCCGCCGGGGACCGGACACTGAAGCTTTCTTT. The entire variable domain, with the rest obtained from reference TRBV29-1 and TRBJ1-1, is as follows: SAVISQKPSRDICQRGTSLTIQCQVDSQVTMMFWYRQQPGQSLTLIATANQGSEATYESGFVIDKFPISRPNLTFSTLTVSNMSPEDSSIYLCSARRGPDTEAFFGQGTRLTVV.

This clonotype was picked up a small number of times. The chain employs TRBV12-3 or TRBV12-4 and TRBJ2-7; TRBD1 agrees at 8 bases. V lost 8 bases and J lost 2; bases outside the gene matches: 14. The CDR3 is made up of 16 amino acids. CDR3 DNA: TGTGCCAGCCTGGACAGGGCCGGGTTCCCTGCCTACGAGCAGTACTTC. This codes for CASLDRAGFPAYEQYF.

This clonotype has at least ten counts. The chain links TRBV15 to TRBJ1-2; TRBD1 matches at 11 bases. Unmatched junction bases numbered 17, after V lost 7 bases and J lost 10 bases. The CDR3 has 16 residues. The germline V gene encodes CDR1 LNHNV and CDR2 YYDKDF (reference sequence). CDR3 nucleotide sequence: TGTGCCACCACCCGAAAACCGGACAGGGGGCGGGAAGCCTACACCTTC. Its translation: CATTRKPDRGREAYTF.

This sequence joins TRBV7-6 and TRBJ2-2; 7 nucleotides agree with TRBD1. This CDR3 has 16 residues. Germline CDR1 and CDR2: SGHVS and FNYEAQ. The V segment lost 4 bases and the J segment 6 bases; nucleotides outside the gene matches: 11. CDR3 sequence reads: CASSWITGTDAGELFF. Here the CDR3 DNA reads TGTGCCAGCAGCTGGATAACCGGGACAGATGCCGGGGAGCTGTTTTTT. Full variable domain (outside the CDR3, taken from reference TRBV7-6 and TRBJ2-2): GAGVSQSPRYKVTKRGQDVALRCDPISGHVSLYWYRQALGQGPEFLTYFNYEAQQDKSGLPNDRFSAERPEGSISTLTIQRTEQRDSAMYRCASSWITGTDAGELFFGEGSRLTVL.

This clonotype was picked up many times. The genes are TRBV1 and TRBJ1-1; no check of the table's D call, TRBD1, against the DNA was made. TRBV1 counts as a pseudogene. This CDR3 region has 14 residues. The CDR3 DNA follows: TGCACCAGCAGCCAAGATGGGGGTGACACTGAAGCTTTCTTT. Translation gives CTSSQDGGDTEAFF.

This clonotype was counted a single time. The chain links TRBV20-1 to TRBJ2-5, with D maybe TRBD2 (5 bases). CDR3 length: 16 amino acids. V lost 0 bases to trimming and J lost 6 bases, with 20 bases between them. Germline V CDR1 and CDR2: DFQATT, SNEGSKA (reference sequence). The chain's CDR3 is CSARDGVLVNLKTQYF. CDR3 nucleotide sequence: TGCAGTGCTAGAGATGGGGTACTAGTTAATCTGAAGACCCAGTACTTC.

V usage is TRBV28 and J usage is TRBJ2-1, with no clear D. Germline loops: CDR1 MDHEN, CDR2 SYDVKM. Trimming stripped 5 bases from V and 0 bases from J, with 8 bases between. The CDR3 spans 14 residues. As DNA, the CDR3 is TGTGCCAGCAGTCTACCGAGCTCCTACAATGAGCAGTTCTTC. It is translated as CASSLPSSYNEQFF.

This clonotype was recorded at least ten times. This CDR3 reads CASSPSGRAYEQYF. The DNA for the CDR3 is TGTGCCAGCAGCCCCTCGGGAAGGGCCTACGAGCAGTACTTC. The rearrangement links TRBV9 to TRBJ2-7, with a weak D call TRBD2 (5 bases). The CDR3 runs 14 residues. From germline, CDR1 is SGDLS and CDR2 YYNGEE. V gave up 4 bases and J gave up 2 bases, with 13 bases separating them. Supplemented by reference TRBV9 and TRBJ2-7, the full variable domain reads DSGVTQTPKHLITATGQRVTLRCSPRSGDLSVYWYQQSLDQGLQFLIQYYNGEERAKGNILERFSAQQFPDLHSELNLSSLELGDSALYFCASSPSGRAYEQYFGPGTRLTVT.

At least ten counts were recorded for this clonotype. The gene calls are TRBV12-3 or TRBV12-4 and TRBJ2-7; D remains ambiguous. The CDR3 totals 13 residues. V gave up 5 bases and J gave up 2 bases, with 10 bases separating them. The CDR3, as DNA: TGTGCCAGCAGTCCGATACCACCCTACGAGCAGTACTTC. Residues: CASSPIPPYEQYF.

In its sample, this clonotype was seen many times. CDR3 nucleotide sequence: TGTGCCAGCAGTTGGGTTTATAGCAATCAGCCCCAGCATTTT. It encodes CASSWVYSNQPQHF. The chain carries TRBV12-3 or TRBV12-4 and TRBJ1-5; D is unclear. The CDR3 consists of 14 residues. Trimming took off 4 bases at V and 0 bases at J, with 7 bases between the two ends.

This chain joins TRBV3-1 and TRBJ2-7; D is tentatively TRBD1 or TRBD2 (5 bases each). The V gene's germline CDR1 is LGHDT and CDR2 YNNKEL (reference sequence). V gave up 1 base and J gave up 12 bases, with 16 bases separating them. The CDR3 length is 13 residues. The CDR3 sequence: CASSQGPPGRLYF. As DNA, the CDR3 is TGTGCCAGCAGCCAAGGGCCCCCGGGGCGCTTGTACTTC.

This clonotype was found many times. An end of the junction does not agree with germline; a read error may underlie this. The chain carries TRBV6-1 and TRBJ2-2, with D maybe TRBD2 (6 bases). CDR3 size: 15 residues. CDR1 and CDR2 (germline): MNHNS, SASEGT. CDR3 sequence: CASTHGGPITWELFF. The DNA of the CDR3 is TGTGCCAGCACCCACGGGGGACCGATCACCTGGGAGCTGTTTTTT.

V is TRBV5-1 and J is TRBJ2-1; D assignment may be TRBD1 or TRBD2 (6 bases each). CDR3 length: 16 residues. Germline V lookup: CDR1 SGHRS, CDR2 YFSETQ. V lost 0 bases and J 7 bases, leaving 17 bases between the germline ends. Here the CDR3 reads CASSLASGAPRNEQFF. Written as DNA, the CDR3 is TGCGCCAGCAGCTTGGCGTCGGGGGCACCGAGGAATGAGCAGTTCTTC.

The chain uses TRBV4-1 and TRBJ2-7; 9 bases agree with TRBD2. From germline, CDR1 is MGHRA and CDR2 YSYEKL. V lost 3 bases, J lost 0 bases, and 6 bases stayed unmatched. This CDR3 has 16 residues. The CDR3 bases are TGCGCCAGCAGCCAGTTTAGCGGGGGCTACTCCTACGAGCAGTACTTC. Encoded protein: CASSQFSGGYSYEQYF.